These 32 T cell receptor beta chains were all obtained from the same sample, sequenced in a study of identical twins. TCRdb itself ran the 5' RACE reads through MiXCR, one entry per CDR3 protein. The sample records 700,000 or so distinct CDR3 sequences, approximately 9% being singletons. This sample also belongs to another study, concerning yellow fever vaccine responses in identical twins.

The material sequenced was PBMCs. Receptors originate from a woman under 30 in good health.

There are a few counts of this clonotype. Sequence at one end of the junction differs from germline and may be a read error. The chain uses TRBV6-5 and TRBJ2-2, with 7 nucleotides matching TRBD1. CDR3 length: 16 residues. CDR1 is MNHEY and CDR2 is SVGAGI in the germline V gene. The CDR3 DNA is TGTGCCAGCAGTTACTCACAGGGGTCGAACACCGGGGACCTGTTTTTT. Translated, it gives CASSYSQGSNTGDLFF.

The chain couples TRBV10-3 to TRBJ2-7; 7 bases match TRBD1. V was pared by 6 bases and J by 0 bases, with 8 bases of the junction left unmatched. CDR3 length: 15 residues. Per germline, CDR1 ENHRY and CDR2 SYGVKD. The CDR3, as DNA: TGTGCCATCAGGGCCCAGGGGGTTTTCTCCTACGAGCAGTACTTC. Translation: CAIRAQGVFSYEQYF.

Turning to this clonotype: A read error may be the cause here, since a much bigger clone is one base away. V and J are TRBV5-6 and TRBJ2-1; 7 positions agree with TRBD1. This CDR3 spans 15 amino acids. The V and J ends lost 2 bases and 2 bases, in that order; junction bases with no gene match: 4. CDR1 is SGHDT and CDR2 is YYEEEE in the germline V gene. The CDR3 DNA sequence: TGTGCCAGCAGCTTAGGACAGGTGGCCTACAATGAGCAGTTCTTC. It is translated as CASSLGQVAYNEQFF.

This clonotype was seen only a few times. The chain has TRBV28 and TRBJ1-6; TRBD1 matches at 7 bases. Germline V gene data show CDR1 as MDHEN and CDR2 as SYDVKM. This CDR3 contains 15 residues. The V segment lost 5 bases and the J segment 10 bases; nucleotides outside the gene matches: 11. The CDR3 nucleotides are TGTGCCAGCAGTCTAGACGACAGGGCAGGATCACCCCTCCACTTT. As protein: CASSLDDRAGSPLHF.

This clonotype was observed a few times. This rearrangement joins TRBV7-3 to TRBJ2-3; 8 bases are a match to TRBD2. Germline assignment: CDR1 SGHTA and CDR2 FQGTGA. The V gene end was trimmed by 5 bases and the J gene end by 2 bases; junction bases not matched to a gene: 6. This CDR3 comprises 15 residues. The CDR3 here is CASSAGTRITDTQYF. The CDR3 bases are TGTGCCAGCAGCGCCGGGACTAGGATCACAGATACGCAGTATTTT.

V gene TRBV5-1 combines with J gene TRBJ2-3; D might be TRBD1 (6 bases). V was cut by 0 bases and J by 0 bases, with 14 bases left in between. CDR3 length: 17 amino acids. The germline V gene has CDR1 SGHRS and CDR2 YFSETQ. CDR3 protein: CASSLVGGTTSTDTQYF. In DNA form, the CDR3 reads TGCGCCAGCAGCTTGGTAGGGGGTACCACTAGCACAGATACGCAGTATTTT. Full variable domain (rest looked up from reference TRBV5-1 and TRBJ2-3): KAGVTQTPRYLIKTRGQQVTLSCSPISGHRSVSWYQQTPGQGLQFLFEYFSETQRNKGNFPGRFSGRQFSNSRSEMNVSTLELGDSALYLCASSLVGGTTSTDTQYFGPGTRLTVL.

This clonotype was seen at least ten times. The V and J genes are TRBV28 and TRBJ1-6, with TRBD1 matching 9 bases. V trimming: 5 bases; J trimming: 9 bases; junction bases outside the gene matches: 8. The CDR3 extends over 15 amino acids. Germline CDR1 is MDHEN and CDR2 is SYDVKM. The CDR3 reads CASSPTGTGISPLHF. The CDR3 DNA reads TGTGCCAGCAGTCCTACAGGGACAGGGATTTCACCCCTCCACTTT.

The rearrangement links TRBV5-6 to TRBJ1-1; D unresolved. The germline gives CDR1 SGHDT, CDR2 YYEEEE. The CDR3 consists of 14 residues. The V end was cut by 0 bases, the J end by 2 bases, with 8 bases between. The CDR3 nucleotides read TGTGCCAGCAGCTTGGTGTGGAGCAACACTGAAGCTTTCTTT. Translation: CASSLVWSNTEAFF.

This clonotype has a handful of counts. V gene TRBV4-1 combines with J gene TRBJ1-1; no clear D. Germline CDR1 reads MGHRA; CDR2 reads YSYEKL. The CDR3 length is 11 residues. V lost 7 bases and J lost 8, with 11 bases in between. CDR3 residues: CASTFGDEAFF. Here the CDR3 DNA reads TGCGCCAGCACTTTCGGCGACGAAGCTTTCTTT.

The chain links TRBV28 to TRBJ1-4; tentative D call: TRBD1 (5 bases). CDR3 length: 15 residues. Germline V gene sequence: CDR1 MDHEN, CDR2 SYDVKM. Trimming took 1 base from V and 8 from J, leaving 14 bases between them. The CDR3 nucleotides read TGTGCCAGCAGTTTATATTTCGGACGACAGGAAAAACTGTTTTTT. Its translation: CASSLYFGRQEKLFF. Full variable domain (remainder filled in from reference TRBV28 and TRBJ1-4): DVKVTQSSRYLVKRTGEKVFLECVQDMDHENMFWYRQDPGLGLRLIYFSYDVKMKEKGDIPEGYSVSREKKERFSLILESASTNQTSMYLCASSLYFGRQEKLFFGSGTQLSVL.

The rearrangement joins TRBV28 to TRBJ2-7, with TRBD1 matching 10 bases. The germline gives CDR1 MDHEN, CDR2 SYDVKM. V shed 4 bases, J shed 2 bases, and the junction held 5 bases outside the gene matches. This CDR3 spans 15 amino acids. This CDR3 reads CASSSRGTGAYEQYF. The CDR3 DNA follows: TGTGCCAGCAGTTCCCGGGGGACAGGGGCCTACGAGCAGTACTTC.

This clonotype was counted between two and nine times. The CDR3, as DNA: TGCGCCAGCAGTGGAAACAGGGCTTACAATGAGCAGTTCTTC. Its translation: CASSGNRAYNEQFF. The chain has TRBV10-1 and TRBJ2-1, with a weak D call TRBD1 (6 bases). The CDR3 is 14 amino acids. Trimming stripped 4 bases from V and 4 bases from J, with 11 bases between. The germline gives CDR1 WNHNN, CDR2 SYGVQD (reference sequence).

The CDR3 DNA reads TGTGCCAGCAGCTTGGCCTACTACAATGAGCAGTTCTTC. As protein: CASSLAYYNEQFF. This chain uses TRBV5-8 with TRBJ2-1; D unresolved. Germline V CDR1 and CDR2: SGHTS, YDEGEE. The V end was cut by 0 bases, the J end by 3 bases, with 4 bases between. The CDR3 spans 13 residues.

This clonotype showed up just a few times. The chain couples TRBV28 to TRBJ2-5; TRBD1 aligns across 9 bases. The CDR3 loop spans 15 amino acids. The junction had 5 bases not matched to a gene; V was cut back by 4 bases and J by 2 bases. Germline CDR1 reads MDHEN; CDR2 reads SYDVKM. CDR3 DNA sequence: TGTGCCAGCAGTTCCGGGGACAGGGTACAAGAGACCCAGTACTTC. Translated: CASSSGDRVQETQYF.

This chain uses TRBV3-1 with TRBJ2-7, with 9 bases fitting TRBD2. The germline V gene has CDR1 LGHDT and CDR2 YNNKEL (reference sequence). The CDR3 is 19 amino acids. J was trimmed by 1 base and V by 4 bases; bases with no gene match: 17. CDR3 sequence: CASSPLSSLAGPGSYEQYF. As DNA, the CDR3 is TGTGCCAGCAGCCCGCTTAGTTCGCTAGCGGGGCCCGGGTCCTACGAGCAGTACTTC.

V gene TRBV27 combines with J gene TRBJ2-1; D is ambiguous. Germline V gene sequence: CDR1 MNHEY, CDR2 SMNVEV (reference sequence). Deletions cut 5 bases from V and 5 bases from J, with 16 bases between. The CDR3 has 15 amino acids. The CDR3 nucleotides read TGTGCCAGCAGTCTAAGAGCGATGGCCGACAATGAGCAGTTCTTC. This gives the protein CASSLRAMADNEQFF.

This clonotype was seen many times. The chain recombines TRBV7-3 with TRBJ2-3, with D possibly being TRBD2 (6 bases). The CDR3 covers 15 residues. Germline V gives CDR1 SGHTA, CDR2 FQGTGA. V dropped 2 bases and J dropped 1 base, with 10 bases sitting between them. The CDR3 DNA reads as TGTGCCAGCAGCTTAGGAGGGCGAGGCACAGATACGCAGTATTTT. Its protein is CASSLGGRGTDTQYF.

In nucleotides, the CDR3 is TGTGCCAGCAGTTACTCTGGCAGGGGGGCCTCCTACGAGCAGTACTTC. This gives the protein CASSYSGRGASYEQYF. The V gene is TRBV6-2 or TRBV6-3, the J gene TRBJ2-7, with TRBD1 as a possible D gene (7 bases). V was shortened by 0 bases and J by 0 bases, with 12 bases between the two germline ends. Germline-derived CDR1 and CDR2 are MNHEY and SVGEGT. The CDR3 covers 16 residues.

Many counts were recorded for this clonotype. This chain uses TRBV29-1 with TRBJ2-1, with TRBD1 as a possible D gene (5 bases). The CDR3 length is 15 residues. CDR1 is SQVTM and CDR2 is ANQGSEA in the germline V gene. V was cut by 5 bases and J by 4 bases, with 18 bases left in between. CDR3 protein: CSVLLGAITYNEQFF. In nucleotides, the CDR3 is TGCAGCGTTTTGTTAGGGGCAATTACTTACAATGAGCAGTTCTTC.

This CDR3 reads CASRPGAGVRTGELFF. The DNA of the CDR3 is TGTGCCAGCAGGCCTGGGGCGGGAGTTCGTACCGGGGAGCTGTTTTTT. The chain joins TRBV7-2 to TRBJ2-2; 7 nucleotides line up with TRBD2. After removal of 6 bases from V and 5 bases from J, the junction contained 12 bases not matched to a gene. Germline loops: CDR1 SGHTA, CDR2 FQGNSA. The CDR3 has 16 residues.

This chain joins TRBV10-3 and TRBJ2-7, with TRBD1 as a possible D gene (6 bases). Germline assignment: CDR1 ENHRY and CDR2 SYGVKD. The V and J ends lost 0 bases and 2 bases respectively, with 20 bases between them. This CDR3 has 18 amino acids. CDR3 DNA: TGTGCCATCAGTGAGTCATCGAAACAGGGCCAATGGACCTACGAGCAGTACTTC. Translation: CAISESSKQGQWTYEQYF.

The V call is TRBV5-1, the J call TRBJ2-7; 7 nucleotides agree with TRBD1. CDR1 is SGHRS, CDR2 YFSETQ, per germline. V was clipped by 2 bases and J by 4 bases; unmatched bases: 9. The CDR3 has 15 amino acids. The CDR3 region is CASSFPGTVFYEQYF. In nucleotides, the CDR3 is TGCGCCAGCAGCTTCCCCGGGACAGTTTTTTACGAGCAGTACTTC.

This clonotype showed up just a few times. CDR3 sequence: CASSFPSGEGSETQYF. CDR3 DNA sequence: TGTGCCAGCAGCTTTCCATCAGGGGAGGGTTCGGAGACCCAGTACTTC. This sequence joins TRBV7-9 and TRBJ2-5; possible D gene TRBD2, 7 bases. CDR1 is SEHNR, CDR2 FQNEAQ, per germline (reference sequence). The CDR3 is 16 amino acids. V lost 3 bases and J 5 bases, leaving 19 bases between the germline ends.

Ten or more counts support this clonotype. V is TRBV5-1 and J is TRBJ2-3; TRBD1 or TRBD2 may be the D gene (5 bases each). Germline V gene sequence: CDR1 SGHRS, CDR2 YFSETQ. This CDR3 has 15 amino acids. The ends were cut back, 0 bases at V and 6 bases at J, with 14 bases in the middle. DNA of the CDR3: TGCGCCAGCAGCTTGGAACACCGGGGCGAGGATACGCAGTATTTT. This gives the protein CASSLEHRGEDTQYF.

The chain employs TRBV6-2 or TRBV6-3 and TRBJ2-5; 7 bases agree with TRBD2. This CDR3 spans 14 amino acids. Germline trimming cut 4 bases from V and 2 bases from J; bases unmatched to any gene: 4. CDR1 is MNHEY, CDR2 SVGEGT, per germline. CDR3 DNA sequence: TGTGCCAGCAGTTTCTCAGCGGGGCAAGAGACCCAGTACTTC. Translated: CASSFSAGQETQYF.

This clonotype occurred many times. The chain carries TRBV7-2 and TRBJ2-7, with TRBD2 identical over 9 bases. Trimming took 1 base from V and 2 from J; bases not matched to a gene: 3. CDR3 size: 15 residues. The germline CDR1 and CDR2 sequences are SGHTA and FQGNSA. CDR3 sequence reads: CASSLEASGTYEQYF. CDR3 coding DNA: TGTGCCAGCAGCTTAGAAGCTAGCGGGACCTACGAGCAGTACTTC.

The table lists this clonotype with a few counts. V gene TRBV7-9 combines with J gene TRBJ2-3; D not resolved. The V end lost 1 base, the J end lost 4 bases, and 9 bases lay between the germline ends. Germline V gene sequence: CDR1 SEHNR, CDR2 FQNEAQ (reference sequence). The CDR3 runs to 14 residues. The CDR3 DNA sequence: TGTGCCAGCAGCTTAGTGTTACGACCAGATACGCAGTATTTT. Translating it yields CASSLVLRPDTQYF.

This clonotype was detected ten times or more. The rearrangement uses TRBV7-9 and TRBJ1-1; D gene unclear. V lost 0 bases and J 4 bases, leaving 6 bases between the germline ends. CDR3 size: 13 residues. Germline V gene lookup returns CDR1 SEHNR and CDR2 FQNEAQ (reference sequence). CDR3 nucleotides: TGTGCCAGCAGCTTAGCGGCCGGCACTGAAGCTTTCTTT. Encoded protein: CASSLAAGTEAFF.

This clonotype was observed at least ten times. This chain links TRBV20-1 with TRBJ2-7, with D uncertain. The germline V and J ends were trimmed by 0 bases and 6 bases, with 12 bases remaining between them. The CDR3 runs 13 residues. From germline, CDR1 is DFQATT and CDR2 SNEGSKA (reference sequence). As DNA, the CDR3 is TGCAGTGCTAGAGACACGGCCCGTCCCGAGCAGTACTTC. Translated, it gives CSARDTARPEQYF.

A few counts support this clonotype. This may be a read error, as it is one base from a much larger clone. The V call is TRBV7-9, the J call TRBJ2-3; 10 nucleotides agree with TRBD2. Germline-derived CDR1 and CDR2 are SEHNR and FQNEAQ (reference sequence). J was trimmed by 1 base and V by 4 bases; bases with no gene match: 2. This CDR3 has 15 residues. The CDR3 reads CASSYGTSGTDTQYF. The CDR3 coding sequence is TGTGCCAGCAGCTACGGGACTAGCGGCACAGATACGCAGTATTTT.

The sample holds a few counts of this clonotype. The chain links TRBV6-2 or TRBV6-3 to TRBJ2-7; D possibly corresponds to TRBD2 (6 bases). V shed 2 bases and J shed 6 bases, with 20 bases lying between them. This CDR3 comprises 16 residues. In germline, CDR1 is MNHEY, CDR2 SVGEGT. The CDR3: CASSYGLASNKGEQYF. The CDR3 DNA is TGTGCCAGCAGTTACGGCCTAGCGTCAAACAAAGGCGAGCAGTACTTC.

This chain joins TRBV28 and TRBJ1-1; D is ambiguous. V was trimmed by 6 bases and J by 4 bases, leaving 15 bases between them. Germline CDR1 MDHEN, CDR2 SYDVKM. This CDR3 has 14 amino acids. The DNA for the CDR3 is TGTGCCAGCAGGCTAATCGGGGTGGCCACTGAAGCTTTCTTT. Protein: CASRLIGVATEAFF.